The 17 T cell receptor beta chains presented below share a single source sample, sequenced in a study of T cell responses to AZD1222 COVID-19 vaccine. Sequenced by immunoSEQ multiplex PCR; TCRdb stores in-frame clones only, minus some. In the table there are approximately 180,000 clones, more than 80% of which are singletons. Material: peripheral blood, obtained on day 0 of AZD1222 vaccination. Receptors originate from an adult in good health.

The count of this clone is one. This sequence joins TRBV5-1 and TRBJ2-2; a possible D gene is TRBD2 (6 bases). The V gene lost 3 bases and the J gene lost 4 bases, with 16 bases spanning the gap. The germline V gene encodes CDR1 SGHRS and CDR2 YFSETQ. This CDR3 comprises 16 residues. CDR3: CASSYWASASTGELFF. CDR3 DNA: TGCGCCAGCAGCTATTGGGCTAGCGCGAGCACCGGGGAGCTGTTTTTT. Using reference TRBV5-1 and TRBJ2-2 for the parts outside the CDR3, the full variable domain is KAGVTQTPRYLIKTRGQQVTLSCSPISGHRSVSWYQQTPGQGLQFLFEYFSETQRNKGNFPGRFSGRQFSNSRSEMNVSTLELGDSALYLCASSYWASASTGELFFGEGSRLTVL.

The chain links TRBV7-2 to TRBJ2-3; 12 nucleotides line up with TRBD2. This CDR3 is 16 amino acids long. Germline V CDR1 and CDR2: SGHTA, FQGNSA. V shed 1 base and J 6 bases; nucleotides not matched to a gene: 5. The CDR3 DNA sequence: TGTGCCAGCAGCTTAGGTGCCCTAGCGGGGGGGGATACGCAGTATTTT. Residues: CASSLGALAGGDTQYF. The full variable domain, in which reference TRBV7-2 and TRBJ2-3 provide the parts outside the CDR3, is GAGVSQSPSNKVTEKGKDVELRCDPISGHTALYWYRQSLGQGLEFLIYFQGNSAPDKSGLPSDRFSAERTGGSVSTLTIQRTQQEDSAVYLCASSLGALAGGDTQYFGPGTRLTVL.

The chain links TRBV28 to TRBJ2-1, with TRBD2 matching over 9 bases. With V trimmed by 7 bases and J by 7 bases, 5 bases remained unmatched. The CDR3 runs to 13 residues. Germline V gives CDR1 MDHEN, CDR2 SYDVKM. The CDR3 DNA is TGTGCCAGCACCCCAGCGGGAGGAAATGAGCAGTTCTTC. Translated: CASTPAGGNEQFF. The full variable domain, with the rest looked up from reference TRBV28 and TRBJ2-1, is DVKVTQSSRYLVKRTGEKVFLECVQDMDHENMFWYRQDPGLGLRLIYFSYDVKMKEKGDIPEGYSVSREKKERFSLILESASTNQTSMYLCASTPAGGNEQFFGPGTRLTVL.

This clone occurred a few times. The V call is TRBV7-2, the J call TRBJ1-2; D is unclear. Trimming stripped 3 bases from V and 10 bases from J, with 12 bases between. CDR1 is SGHTA and CDR2 is FQGNSA in the germline V gene. The CDR3 is 12 residues long. In nucleotides, the CDR3 is TGTGCCAGCAGCTTGGGTGGCAAGGCCTACACCTTC. Encoded protein: CASSLGGKAYTF. Filled out from reference TRBV7-2 and TRBJ1-2, the complete variable domain reads GAGVSQSPSNKVTEKGKDVELRCDPISGHTALYWYRQSLGQGLEFLIYFQGNSAPDKSGLPSDRFSAERTGGSVSTLTIQRTQQEDSAVYLCASSLGGKAYTFGSGTRLTVV.

The V call is TRBV25-1, the J call TRBJ2-3; D is uncertain. The CDR3 has 16 residues. Per the germline V gene, CDR1 is MGHDK and CDR2 is SYGVNS. V shed 6 bases and J shed 0 bases, with 16 bases lying between them. CDR3 region: CASSPLVQGSTDTQYF. The CDR3 nucleotides are TGTGCCAGCAGCCCACTTGTCCAAGGTAGCACAGATACGCAGTATTTT.

The J gene is TRBJ2-7, the V gene TRBV6-2 or TRBV6-3; tentatively, D is TRBD2 (6 bases). Germline values: CDR1 MNHEY, CDR2 SVGEGT. The CDR3 covers 14 residues. V dropped 5 bases and J dropped 4 bases, with 15 bases sitting between them. DNA for the CDR3: TGTGCCAGCAGTCAGTCCGGGACTCTTTACGAGCAGTACTTC. Amino acid sequence: CASSQSGTLYEQYF.

On this clone itself: The same CDR3 also results from other DNA sequences found in this sample. The chain recombines TRBV28 with TRBJ1-2; TRBD1 might be the D (5 bases). V gave up 4 bases and J gave up 6 bases, with 9 bases separating them. This CDR3 contains 12 residues. Germline loops: CDR1 MDHEN, CDR2 SYDVKM. The chain's CDR3 is CASSSQGDGYTF. The CDR3 region has the DNA TGTGCCAGCAGTTCCCAGGGAGATGGCTACACCTTC.

J is TRBJ2-7 and V is TRBV18; the D gene is possibly TRBD2 (5 bases). CDR1 is KGHSH, CDR2 LQKENI, per germline. The CDR3 has 16 amino acids. Trimming took 0 bases from V and 1 from J, leaving 13 bases between them. CDR3 region: CASSPPRTGSSYEQYF. The CDR3 DNA reads as TGTGCCAGCTCACCACCTCGGACTGGATCGTCCTACGAGCAGTACTTC. Complete variable domain (other parts from reference TRBV18 and TRBJ2-7): NAGVMQNPRHLVRRRGQEARLRCSPMKGHSHVYWYRQLPEEGLKFMVYLQKENIIDESGMPKERFSAEFPKEGPSILRIQQVVRGDSAAYFCASSPPRTGSSYEQYFGPGTRLTVT.

The gene calls are TRBV6-5 and TRBJ1-5; no clear D gene. The CDR3 consists of 15 residues. Trimming stripped 2 bases from V and 0 bases from J, with 8 bases between. Germline-derived CDR1 and CDR2 are MNHEY and SVGAGI. CDR3 protein: CASSYTGDSNQPQHF. The CDR3 DNA sequence: TGTGCCAGCAGTTACACGGGAGATAGCAATCAGCCCCAGCATTTT.

The rearrangement links TRBV5-1 to TRBJ2-5; 8 bases are a match to TRBD1. J gave up 4 bases and V 0 bases, and 2 bases lay outside the gene matches. CDR1 and CDR2 (germline): SGHRS, YFSETQ. CDR3 length: 14 amino acids. CDR3 in amino acids: CASSLVTGGETQYF. The CDR3 bases are TGCGCCAGCAGCTTGGTTACAGGGGGAGAGACCCAGTACTTC.

The gene calls are TRBV6-5 and TRBJ1-3, with D perhaps TRBD1 (6 bases). CDR3 length: 14 residues. The V end was cut by 5 bases, the J end by 3 bases, with 11 bases between. Germline V gene lookup returns CDR1 MNHEY and CDR2 SVGAGI. CDR3 protein: CASSRGTFGNTIYF. The CDR3 nucleotides are TGTGCCAGCAGTAGAGGGACATTTGGAAACACCATATATTTT.

This clone was found once. In DNA form, the CDR3 reads TGCGCCAGCAGCCTCGGTTGGGATGAAAAACTGTTTTTT. Protein product: CASSLGWDEKLFF. The chain recombines TRBV5-1 with TRBJ1-4; D ambiguous. Looked up from germline, CDR1 is SGHRS and CDR2 is YFSETQ. Trimming pared 4 bases from V and 6 bases from J, leaving 10 bases between. CDR3 size: 13 residues. Drawing the rest from reference TRBV5-1 and TRBJ1-4, the complete variable domain is KAGVTQTPRYLIKTRGQQVTLSCSPISGHRSVSWYQQTPGQGLQFLFEYFSETQRNKGNFPGRFSGRQFSNSRSEMNVSTLELGDSALYLCASSLGWDEKLFFGSGTQLSVL.

The chain employs TRBV7-2 and TRBJ2-7; no firm D call. The germline V gene encodes CDR1 SGHTA and CDR2 FQGNSA. V was clipped by 1 base and J by 7 bases, with 11 bases between them. This CDR3 spans 13 amino acids. The CDR3 DNA is TGTGCCAGCAGCTTAGGGGGTGGGCCGGAGCAGTACTTC. Protein sequence: CASSLGGGPEQYF.

The V and J genes are TRBV4-1 and TRBJ2-7; TRBD1 agrees at 8 bases. The CDR3 totals 15 residues. The junction had 8 bases not matched to a gene; V was cut back by 3 bases and J by 4 bases. Germline CDR1 is MGHRA and CDR2 is YSYEKL. CDR3 protein: CASSHVQGAQYEQYF. The CDR3 coding sequence is TGCGCCAGCAGCCATGTCCAGGGGGCGCAATACGAGCAGTACTTC.

Regarding this clone: The sample holds other DNA sequences that translate to the same CDR3. This CDR3 reads CASSLAGGETYEQYF. CDR3 coding DNA: TGTGCCAGCAGCTTAGCCGGGGGAGAAACCTACGAGCAGTACTTC. The chain links TRBV7-2 to TRBJ2-7, with TRBD2 as a possible D gene (6 bases). The germline V gene encodes CDR1 SGHTA and CDR2 FQGNSA. The CDR3 is 15 amino acids. With 0 bases removed from V and 2 bases from J, the gap between germline ends came to 11 bases.

The J gene is TRBJ2-7, the V gene TRBV19; D is undetermined. Germline values: CDR1 LNHDA, CDR2 SQIVND (reference sequence). This CDR3 is 11 amino acids long. V was clipped by 1 base and J by 6 bases, with 4 bases between them. The CDR3 DNA sequence: TGTGCCAGTAGTATAGGGTTCGAGCAGTACTTC. This sequence encodes CASSIGFEQYF.

The chain joins TRBV28 to TRBJ2-4, with D perhaps TRBD1 or TRBD2 (6 bases each). Deletions cut 3 bases from V and 9 bases from J, with 18 bases between. The CDR3 has 15 residues. Germline loops: CDR1 MDHEN, CDR2 SYDVKM. The CDR3 reads CASSLRGAGAPIQYF. The CDR3 coding sequence is TGTGCCAGCAGTTTGAGGGGGGCAGGGGCCCCCATTCAGTACTTC.